The 18 T cell receptor beta chains below all came from one sample that was sequenced in a study of breast tumors, draining lymph nodes, adjacent tissues (dated by TCRdb to 2016 to 2017). Lymph node samples were obtained from the axillary draining lymph nodes of breast cancer patients. Library preparation employed multiplex PCR. The data were produced on an Illumina HiSeq 2000. TCRdb passed the public sequencing reads through fastp at Q25 and MiXCR, retaining productive beta sequences. For every CDR3 protein sequence, its rows merge into one entry that carries the most common genes and DNA. The sample records some 100,000 distinct CDR3 sequences, 21% of which are singletons. Around 1.2% of the sample is held by the ten biggest clonotypes. The sequenced sample was axillary lymph node tissue. These receptors were taken from a female donor with breast cancer. Some clones in this sample may be carry-over from other donors' samples.

The chain carries TRBV28 and TRBJ2-7, with D unclear. Germline CDR1 and CDR2: MDHEN and SYDVKM. Between the trimmed V and J ends, which lost 3 bases and 1 base, there was a span of 19 bases. The CDR3 covers 17 residues. The CDR3 spells CASSFTHRPPISYEQYF. The DNA of the CDR3 is TGTGCCAGCAGTTTTACCCACCGGCCTCCGATTTCCTACGAGCAGTACTTC.

This clonotype was picked up many times. The rearrangement uses TRBV30 and TRBJ1-5; TRBD1 agrees at 8 bases. Germline V gene data show CDR1 as GTSNPN and CDR2 as SVGIG (reference sequence). This CDR3 comprises 14 residues. V shed 0 bases and J 6 bases; nucleotides not matched to a gene: 4. The CDR3 loop is CAWSVSRGRQPQHF. CDR3 bases: TGTGCCTGGAGTGTAAGCAGGGGGCGTCAGCCCCAGCATTTT.

The chain recombines TRBV5-5 with TRBJ1-1, with a possible D match to TRBD1 (6 bases). The CDR3 is 16 residues long. Germline-derived CDR1 and CDR2 are SGHKS and YYEKEE (reference sequence). V shed 6 bases and J shed 2 bases, with 20 bases lying between them. The CDR3 region is CASKLGGHSINTEAFF. CDR3 coding DNA: TGTGCCAGCAAGCTTGGGGGACACAGTATTAACACTGAAGCTTTCTTT.

The sample holds many counts of this clonotype. The gene calls are TRBV5-1 and TRBJ1-6; D call uncertain. The CDR3 loop spans 15 amino acids. Germline CDR1 reads SGHRS; CDR2 reads YFSETQ. The V end was cut by 0 bases, the J end by 8 bases, with 12 bases between. The CDR3 protein is CASSLALSRDSPLHF. For the CDR3, the DNA is TGCGCCAGCAGCTTGGCTTTGTCACGGGATTCACCCCTCCACTTT.

This clonotype occurred many times. The chain is built from TRBV5-1 and TRBJ2-3; the D gene is possibly TRBD1 (5 bases). Germline CDR1 and CDR2: SGHRS and YFSETQ. V was shortened by 0 bases and J by 6 bases, with 14 bases between the two germline ends. The CDR3 is 15 residues long. CDR3 sequence: CASSLAPGSSDTQYF. The CDR3, as DNA: TGCGCCAGCAGCTTGGCCCCAGGGTCTTCGGATACGCAGTATTTT.

Turning to this clonotype: The DNA is left out, because the CDR3 cannot be placed on it with certainty; the CDR3 is given as TCRdb lists it. This chain's CDR3 is CASNVGSGTNTDTRYF. This chain joins TRBV2 and TRBJ2-3; the table names TRBD2, a call not compared with the DNA. CDR1 and CDR2 from the germline V gene are SNHLY and FYNNEI. Both ends counted, the CDR3 spans 16 residues.

This clonotype was counted ten times or more. The chain couples TRBV15 to TRBJ1-4; D unclear. V was pared by 1 base and J by 8 bases, with 11 bases between. The germline V gene has CDR1 LNHNV and CDR2 YYDKDF (reference sequence). The CDR3 loop spans 14 amino acids. CDR3 nucleotide sequence: TGTGCCACCAGCAGAGGGACGGTATTAGAAAAACTGTTTTTT. Amino acid sequence: CATSRGTVLEKLFF.

This clonotype came up many times. The chain joins TRBV18 to TRBJ1-2; no clear D gene. The CDR3 runs 12 residues. Between the trimmed V and J ends, which lost 6 bases and 1 base, there was a span of 6 bases. In germline, CDR1 is KGHSH, CDR2 LQKENI. The CDR3 DNA reads TGTGCCAGCTCGGGGAATAACTATGGCTACACCTTC. This gives the protein CASSGNNYGYTF.

In its sample, this clonotype was seen many times. The V call is TRBV14, the J call TRBJ2-7, with a possible D match to TRBD2 (6 bases). The CDR3 contains 14 residues. Germline V lookup: CDR1 SGHDN, CDR2 FVKESK. V dropped 1 base and J dropped 3 bases, with 10 bases sitting between them. CDR3 sequence: CASSQGRESYEQYF. The CDR3 DNA follows: TGTGCCAGCAGCCAAGGGCGGGAAAGCTACGAGCAGTACTTC.

This clonotype was picked up many times. This sequence joins TRBV10-3 and TRBJ2-7; 11 nucleotides match TRBD1. The germline V gene has CDR1 ENHRY and CDR2 SYGVKD. This CDR3 has 13 residues. With 6 bases clipped from V and 6 bases from J, the junction kept 4 bases outside the gene matches. The CDR3 sequence: CAISRDRGSEQYF. CDR3 sequence (DNA): TGTGCCATCAGCCGGGACAGGGGGTCCGAGCAGTACTTC.

Ten or more counts support this clonotype. The chain employs TRBV24-1 and TRBJ2-5, with D perhaps TRBD2 (6 bases). The CDR3 runs 15 residues. V shed 2 bases and J shed 0 bases, with 9 bases lying between them. The germline V gene has CDR1 KGHDR and CDR2 SFDVKD. CDR3 sequence (DNA): TGTGCCACCAGTGATTATCGCGGGAACCAAGAGACCCAGTACTTC. Translating gives CATSDYRGNQETQYF.

In this sample, this clonotype turned up many times. The genes are TRBV20-1 and TRBJ1-2; D gene uncertain. The CDR3 length is 12 residues. The germline CDR1 and CDR2 sequences are DFQATT and SNEGSKA (reference sequence). V was pared by 0 bases and J by 3 bases, with 5 bases between. CDR3 DNA: TGCAGTGCTAGAGACTCCGACTATGGCTACACCTTC. Its translation is CSARDSDYGYTF.

There are a few counts of this clonotype. The rearrangement joins TRBV30 to TRBJ1-3, with D tentatively TRBD1 (5 bases). This CDR3 spans 14 amino acids. V lost 2 bases, J lost 4 bases, and 12 bases lay in between. Germline V lookup: CDR1 GTSNPN, CDR2 SVGIG (reference sequence). The CDR3: CAWSLGRGGNTIYF. The CDR3 region has the DNA TGTGCCTGGAGTCTCGGAAGGGGAGGAAACACCATATATTTT.

Turning to this clonotype: A junction end diverges from the germline sequence, so it may reflect a read error. The chain couples TRBV9 to TRBJ1-2; 8 nucleotides align to TRBD1. The V gene's germline CDR1 is SGDLS and CDR2 YYNGEE. This CDR3 is built from 14 residues. In nucleotides, the CDR3 is TGTGCCGGCAGCGGGGGACAGGCGTTCGGGGGCTACACCTTC. It yields the protein CAGSGGQAFGGYTF. The full variable domain, with the rest looked up from reference TRBV9 and TRBJ1-2, is DSGVTQTPKHLITATGQRVTLRCSPRSGDLSVYWYQQSLDQGLQFLIQYYNGEERAKGNILERFSAQQFPDLHSELNLSSLELGDSALYFCAGSGGQAFGGYTFGSGTRLTVV.

This clonotype showed up many times. The chain employs TRBV2 and TRBJ2-1, with D perhaps TRBD2 (7 bases). V lost 7 bases to trimming and J lost 4 bases, with 20 bases between them. CDR3 size: 16 residues. The germline CDR1 and CDR2 sequences are SNHLY and FYNNEI. Here the CDR3 reads CASNPGRGPSYNEQFF. For the CDR3, the DNA is TGTGCCAGCAACCCAGGGCGGGGGCCCTCTTACAATGAGCAGTTCTTC.

This clonotype was observed many times. The CDR3 sequence: CASSPATGRGEQYF. The CDR3 nucleotides read TGCGCCAGCAGTCCCGCGACAGGGAGAGGCGAGCAGTACTTC. The chain links TRBV10-2 to TRBJ2-7; 7 bases agree with TRBD1. Germline V CDR1 and CDR2: WSHSY, SAAADI. This CDR3 is 14 amino acids long. V lost 5 bases to trimming and J lost 6 bases; unmatched junction nucleotides: 10.

This clonotype appeared many times. The V and J genes are TRBV6-6 and TRBJ2-2; 9 nucleotides agree with TRBD2. CDR1 MNHNY and CDR2 SVGAGI come from the germline V gene (reference sequence). V was pared by 5 bases and J by 4 bases, with 5 bases of the junction left unmatched. The CDR3 is 15 residues long. The CDR3 sequence is CASSILSGGTGELFF. CDR3 in DNA: TGTGCCAGCAGTATTCTTAGCGGGGGCACCGGGGAGCTGTTTTTT.

This clonotype was seen at least ten times. The chain is built from TRBV2 and TRBJ2-7; 9 nucleotides align to TRBD1. From germline, CDR1 is SNHLY and CDR2 FYNNEI. The J segment lost 2 bases and the V segment lost 8 bases, leaving 16 bases of the junction unmatched. This CDR3 contains 17 residues. In nucleotides, the CDR3 is TGTGCCAGCCTGGGACAGGGAGCGTCTCGTCTGACCTACGAGCAGTACTTC. It is translated as CASLGQGASRLTYEQYF.